The next 16 T cell receptor beta chains were all read from a single sample in a study of human T cells and chemical hapten exposure. The time point is: patch test 3, about 24 weeks after DPC sensitization. The treatment denotes: therapeutic diphenylcyclopropenone sensitization with weekly scalp DPC. TCRdb ran MiXCR on the RACE reads and lists one entry per CDR3 protein. Found here are roughly 200,000 distinct CDR3 sequences, about 25% of them singletons; the top ten hold roughly 2.3%. Sample: whole blood, taken in connection with sensitization to the hapten diphenylcyclopropenone (DPC). The receptors shown here come from a woman in her 40s with alopecia areata. Some clones in this sample may be carry-over from other donors' samples.

In this sample, this clonotype turned up many times. This chain joins TRBV10-3 and TRBJ2-3; 7 nucleotides agree with TRBD1. Losses at the gene ends were 4 bases for V and 1 base for J; bases not matched to a gene: 2. The CDR3 covers 14 residues. CDR1 and CDR2 (germline): ENHRY, SYGVKD. The CDR3 region has the DNA TGTGCCATCAGTGGCACAGGGGGCACAGATACGCAGTATTTT. Translation gives CAISGTGGTDTQYF.

The V call is TRBV29-1, the J call TRBJ2-7; D remains ambiguous. The CDR3 has 14 residues. With 6 bases removed from V and 0 bases from J, the gap between germline ends came to 15 bases. Germline loops: CDR1 SQVTM, CDR2 ANQGSEA. The CDR3 DNA reads TGCAGCGTGGGTCGGACCCGAAGCTCCTACGAGCAGTACTTC. Translated: CSVGRTRSSYEQYF.

In this sample, this clonotype turned up a few times. The chain uses TRBV9 and TRBJ2-6, with a weak D call TRBD2 (5 bases). CDR3 length: 15 amino acids. Trimming stripped 0 bases from V and 2 bases from J, with 6 bases between. Germline V gene sequence: CDR1 SGDLS, CDR2 YYNGEE. The CDR3 region is CASSVGGPGANVLTF. The CDR3 bases are TGTGCCAGCAGCGTAGGAGGGCCTGGGGCCAACGTCCTGACTTTC.

The rearrangement joins TRBV4-2 to TRBJ2-5; the match to TRBD2 covers 7 bases. This CDR3 region has 15 residues. CDR1 LGHNA and CDR2 YNFKEQ come from the germline V gene. V trimming: 4 bases; J trimming: 5 bases; junction bases outside the gene matches: 10. Here the CDR3 DNA reads TGTGCCAGCAGCCGGGGAGGGCCCGGGTATGAGACCCAGTACTTC. Translated, it gives CASSRGGPGYETQYF.

CDR3 sequence (DNA): TGTGCCAGCAGTAACGCCGCCGGGACTAGCACAGATACGCAGTATTTT. It is translated as CASSNAAGTSTDTQYF. The chain carries TRBV6-5 and TRBJ2-3, with D perhaps TRBD2 (6 bases). Germline V gives CDR1 MNHEY, CDR2 SVGAGI. The CDR3 has 16 amino acids. Trimming took 5 bases from V and 0 from J, leaving 15 bases between them.

This clonotype turned up a few times. V is TRBV27 and J is TRBJ2-7; TRBD1 matches at 9 bases. Losses at the gene ends were 7 bases for V and 2 bases for J; bases not matched to a gene: 6. The CDR3 is 14 amino acids. Per the germline V gene, CDR1 is MNHEY and CDR2 is SMNVEV (reference sequence). The CDR3 DNA is TGTGCCAGCATACCTAGGACAGGGGCCTACGAGCAGTACTTC. Translating gives CASIPRTGAYEQYF.

V usage is TRBV29-1 and J usage is TRBJ1-1, with D uncertain. Per germline, CDR1 SQVTM and CDR2 ANQGSEA. The CDR3 consists of 14 residues. V was shortened by 6 bases and J by 5 bases, with 19 bases between the two germline ends. CDR3 amino acids: CSVTPKGRGTEAFF. CDR3 DNA sequence: TGCAGCGTGACCCCGAAGGGTCGGGGTACTGAAGCTTTCTTT.

This clonotype was counted only a few times. This chain connects TRBV29-1 to TRBJ2-1; D not resolved. Germline CDR1 reads SQVTM; CDR2 reads ANQGSEA. The CDR3 is 13 residues long. V was pared by 3 bases and J by 0 bases, with 6 bases between. The CDR3, as DNA: TGCAGCGTTGAGCGTAGCTCCTACAATGAGCAGTTCTTC. It yields the protein CSVERSSYNEQFF.

The chain carries TRBV25-1 and TRBJ1-1; possible D gene TRBD1, 5 bases. V was clipped by 7 bases and J by 11 bases, with 14 bases between them. The CDR3 extends over 11 amino acids. In germline, CDR1 is MGHDK, CDR2 SYGVNS. The CDR3: CASISQGGAFF. The DNA of the CDR3 is TGTGCCAGCATCTCCCAGGGAGGGGCTTTCTTT.

This chain's CDR3 is CASSFPGLVSDIQYF. DNA of the CDR3: TGTGCCAGCAGCTTCCCGGGACTAGTTTCCGACATTCAGTACTTC. This rearrangement joins TRBV7-2 to TRBJ2-4; 8 nucleotides match TRBD2. This CDR3 has 15 amino acids. The germline CDR1 and CDR2 sequences are SGHTA and FQGNSA. Trimming removed 3 bases from V and 8 bases from J; junction bases left unmatched: 9. Together with reference TRBV7-2 and TRBJ2-4, the CDR3 gives the full variable domain: GAGVSQSPSNKVTEKGKDVELRCDPISGHTALYWYRQSLGQGLEFLIYFQGNSAPDKSGLPSDRFSAERTGGSVSTLTIQRTQQEDSAVYLCASSFPGLVSDIQYFGAGTRLSVL.

The V gene is TRBV28, the J gene TRBJ2-3, with TRBD2 identical over 9 bases. Germline trimming cut 3 bases from V and 2 bases from J; bases unmatched to any gene: 15. The CDR3 length is 19 residues. CDR1 and CDR2 from the germline V gene are MDHEN and SYDVKM. Written as DNA, the CDR3 is TGTGCCAGCAGTTTTCCGGCTAGCGGGAAACGAGAAGCCACAGATACGCAGTATTTT. It is translated as CASSFPASGKREATDTQYF.

V and J are TRBV6-5 and TRBJ2-2; 7 nucleotides align to TRBD1. This CDR3 is 17 amino acids long. With V trimmed by 8 bases and J by 0 bases, 12 bases remained unmatched. Germline loops: CDR1 MNHEY, CDR2 SVGAGI. The CDR3 region is CASYKSWDSSNTGELFF. The CDR3 DNA is TGTGCCAGCTATAAGTCTTGGGACAGCTCGAACACCGGGGAGCTGTTTTTT.

The rearrangement uses TRBV4-1 and TRBJ2-7; possibly TRBD2 for D (5 bases). The ends were cut back, 1 base at V and 5 bases at J, with 15 bases in the middle. Germline V CDR1 and CDR2: MGHRA, YSYEKL. The CDR3 totals 15 residues. The CDR3 DNA is TGCGCCAGCAGCCAAGTGGGTGGGAGTCGCCACGAGCAGTACTTC. Residues: CASSQVGGSRHEQYF.

J is TRBJ2-5 and V is TRBV28; TRBD2 agrees at 7 bases. This CDR3 region has 14 residues. Losses at the gene ends were 7 bases for V and 5 bases for J; bases not matched to a gene: 10. Germline V lookup: CDR1 MDHEN, CDR2 SYDVKM. CDR3 bases: TGTGCCAGCAAGGGAATAGCGGGCCCGGAGACCCAGTACTTC. Translation: CASKGIAGPETQYF. The full variable domain, with the rest looked up from reference TRBV28 and TRBJ2-5, is DVKVTQSSRYLVKRTGEKVFLECVQDMDHENMFWYRQDPGLGLRLIYFSYDVKMKEKGDIPEGYSVSREKKERFSLILESASTNQTSMYLCASKGIAGPETQYFGPGTRLLVL.

The gene calls are TRBV12-3 or TRBV12-4 and TRBJ2-3, with TRBD2 identical over 8 bases. The CDR3 sequence is 15 residues long. V gave up 5 bases and J gave up 6 bases; unmatched junction bases: 10. CDR3 nucleotides: TGTGCCAGCAGTCCGGGACTAGGAGGGTTCGATACGCAGTATTTT. It translates to CASSPGLGGFDTQYF.

The J gene is TRBJ2-2, the V gene TRBV24-1, with 7 nucleotides matching TRBD2. Germline values: CDR1 KGHDR, CDR2 SFDVKD. V lost 3 bases, J lost 4 bases, and 7 bases stayed unmatched. The length of the CDR3 is 16 residues. The CDR3 nucleotides are TGTGCCACCAGTGATGGGGGGACTACCCTCACCGGGGAGCTGTTTTTT. Encoded protein: CATSDGGTTLTGELFF.